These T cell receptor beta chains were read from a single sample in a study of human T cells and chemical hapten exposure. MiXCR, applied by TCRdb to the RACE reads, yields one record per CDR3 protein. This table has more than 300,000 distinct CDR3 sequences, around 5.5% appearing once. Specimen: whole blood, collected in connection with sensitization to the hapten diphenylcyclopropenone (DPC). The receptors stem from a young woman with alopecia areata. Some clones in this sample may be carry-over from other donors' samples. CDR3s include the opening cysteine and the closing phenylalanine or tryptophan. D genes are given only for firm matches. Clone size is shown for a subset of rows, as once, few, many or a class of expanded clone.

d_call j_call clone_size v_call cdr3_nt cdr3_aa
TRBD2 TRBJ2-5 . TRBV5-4 TGTGCCAGCACCTTACGACTAGCGGGGGAAGAGACCCAGTACTTC CASTLRLAGEETQYF
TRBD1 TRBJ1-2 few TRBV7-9 TGTGCCAGCAGCTTGGGAGACAGGGCCGCTGGCTACACCTTC CASSLGDRAAGYTF
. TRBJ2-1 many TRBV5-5 TGTGCCAGCAGCCGGTACCAAAGCTCCTACAATGAGCAGTTCTTC CASSRYQSSYNEQFF
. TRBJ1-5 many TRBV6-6 TGTGCCAGCAGTCCGCCCCGCAGGGATCAGCCCCAGCATTTT CASSPPRRDQPQHF
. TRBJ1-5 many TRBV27 TGTGCCAGCAGTTTATCGATACATACCATGAGAGCCCAGCATTTT CASSLSIHTMRAQHF
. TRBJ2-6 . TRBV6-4 TGTGCCAGCAGTCCCGGGCCACCAGGGTCCTCTGGGGCCAACGTCCTGACTTTC CASSPGPPGSSGANVLTF
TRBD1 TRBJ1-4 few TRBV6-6 TGTGCCAGCAGTTGGAGCCGGGACAGGGGTGAAAAACTGTTTTTT CASSWSRDRGEKLFF
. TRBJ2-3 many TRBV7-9 TGTGCCAGCAGCTTAGGCAGGGAGTCGTCAGATACGCAGTATTTT CASSLGRESSDTQYF
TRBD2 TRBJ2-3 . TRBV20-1 TGCAGTGCTAGAGGCGAGCGGGGGTTTACGCAGTATTTT CSARGERGFTQYF
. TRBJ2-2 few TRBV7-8 TGTGCCAGCAGCTTAGGAGGAGGGGGGAACACCGGGGAGCTGTTTTTT CASSLGGGGNTGELFF
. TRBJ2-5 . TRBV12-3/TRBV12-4 TGTGCCAGCAAAGGCAGGGAAGAGACCCAGTACTTC CASKGREETQYF
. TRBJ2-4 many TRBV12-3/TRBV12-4 TGTGCCAGCAGCCGCCCTTGGGGTCTGTCCAAAAACATTCAGTACTTC CASSRPWGLSKNIQYF
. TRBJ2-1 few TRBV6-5 TGTGCCAGCAGACGGCCGTCTTGGGGCTCCTACAATGAGCAGTTCTTC CASRRPSWGSYNEQFF
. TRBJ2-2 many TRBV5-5 TGTGCCAGCAGCTTGGGGTACACCGGGGAGCTGTTTTTT CASSLGYTGELFF
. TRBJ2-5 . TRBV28 TGTGCCAGCAGTCTCATGGGCAGTCAAGAGACCCAGTACTTC CASSLMGSQETQYF
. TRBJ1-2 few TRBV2 TGTGCCAGCAGTGATCAGGGAGCTAACTATGGCTACACCTTC CASSDQGANYGYTF
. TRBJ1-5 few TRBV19 TGTGCCAGTAGTATCGAGCCATACAATCAGCCCCAGCATTTT CASSIEPYNQPQHF
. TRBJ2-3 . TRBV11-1 TGTGCCAGCAGCTTAAGGTCCGCCACAGATACGCAGTATTTT CASSLRSATDTQYF
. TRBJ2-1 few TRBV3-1 TGTGCCAGCAGCCCGGGACTGGGCTCCTACAATGAGCAGTTCTTC CASSPGLGSYNEQFF
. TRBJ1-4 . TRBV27 TGTGCCAGTCGGGCGCGCTACAGGGACGGAGGAGAAAAACTGTTTTTT CASRARYRDGGEKLFF
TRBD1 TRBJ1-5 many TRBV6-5 TGTGCCAGCCGCTCCGGACAGGGGGCAGGACAGCCCCAGCATTTT CASRSGQGAGQPQHF
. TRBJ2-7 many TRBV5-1 TGCGCCAGCAGCTTGGTCAGCGCTGGGTACGAGCAGTACTTC CASSLVSAGYEQYF
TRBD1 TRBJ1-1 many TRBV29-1 TGCAGCGTTGTCGGAAGGGGGCACGGGAACACTGAAGCTTTCTTT CSVVGRGHGNTEAFF
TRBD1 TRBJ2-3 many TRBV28 TGTGCCAGCAGTCCGTACAGGGGGCCCACAGATACGCAGTATTTT CASSPYRGPTDTQYF
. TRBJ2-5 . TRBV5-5 TGTGCCAGCAGACGGGGGGCCGGGGTCGAGACCCAGTACTTC CASRRGAGVETQYF
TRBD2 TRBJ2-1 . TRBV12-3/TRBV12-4 TGTGCCAGCAGTGCCATGGGGACTAGCGGGGGAAATGAGCAGTTCTTC CASSAMGTSGGNEQFF
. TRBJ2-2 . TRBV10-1 TGCGCCAGCAGTGAATATCGCCATCGGAACACCGGGGAGCTGTTTTTT CASSEYRHRNTGELFF
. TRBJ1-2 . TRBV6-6 TGTGCCAGCAGTTACTCGGAAGGGTACTATGGCTACACCTTC CASSYSEGYYGYTF
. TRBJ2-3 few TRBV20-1 TGCAGTGCTAGTGCCGGGGGGCCATCCACAGATACGCAGTATTTT CSASAGGPSTDTQYF
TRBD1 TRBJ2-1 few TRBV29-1 TGCAGCGTTGAAACCAGACAGGGGGCGTACAATGAGCAGTTCTTC CSVETRQGAYNEQFF
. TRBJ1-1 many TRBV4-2 TGTGCCAGCAGCCAAGATCCGGGCCGATCAGGGACTGAAGCTTTCTTT CASSQDPGRSGTEAFF
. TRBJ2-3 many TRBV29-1 TGCAGCGCCTTGCCCTGGGGGGATACGCAGTATTTT CSALPWGDTQYF
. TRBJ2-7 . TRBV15 TGTGCCACCAGCAGCCGCAGGGTATTCGACGAGCAGTACTTC CATSSRRVFDEQYF
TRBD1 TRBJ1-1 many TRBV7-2 TGTGCCAGCAGCTCGAACCCCCGGACAGGGTCAACCAGATTT CASSSNPRTGSTRF
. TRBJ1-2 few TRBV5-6 TGTGCCAGCAGCCGGGGTTCCCTGTACTATGGCTACACCTTC CASSRGSLYYGYTF
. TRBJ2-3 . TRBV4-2 TGTGCCAGCAGCCAAGATGGGGACCGAGGAGATACGCAGTATTTT CASSQDGDRGDTQYF
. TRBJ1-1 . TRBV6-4 TGTGCCAGCAGTGACTCTAGCCGGAGTAACACTGAAGCTTTCTTT CASSDSSRSNTEAFF
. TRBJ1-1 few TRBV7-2 TGTGCCAGCAGCTTAGCTCTTGTAGGGGACACTGAAGCTTTCTTT CASSLALVGDTEAFF
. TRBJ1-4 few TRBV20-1 TGCAGTGCTAGAAGCTCAGGGCGGGTTAATGAAAAACTGTTTTTT CSARSSGRVNEKLFF
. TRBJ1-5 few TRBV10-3 TGTGCCATCAGTGGCGATAGGGCAAATCAGCCCCAGCATTTT CAISGDRANQPQHF
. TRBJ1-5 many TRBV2 TGTGCCAGCAGTGAAGAAGAACAGGTGGGCCAGCATTTT CASSEEEQVGQHF